Sequencing of this T cell receptor beta chain was carried out in a study of regulatory T cells in long-lasting Graves disease. Time point indicated: persistent/refractory GD, antithyroid drugs over 5 years with positive TRAb. The TCR library used RNA extracted from PBMCs. This clonotype was detected ten times or more. In building TCR beta libraries, iRepertoire HTBI primers were used together with Arm-PCR of CDR3 regions. TCRdb re-called the multiplex PCR reads through MiXCR, storing one row per CDR3 protein. The sample consists of roughly 500,000 distinct CDR3 sequences, 20% to 25% of them appearing once. There are 16 residues in the CDR3. Germline assignment: CDR1 MNHNS and CDR2 SASEGT. V lost 5 bases and J lost 1, with 16 bases in between.

V is TRBV6-1 and J is TRBJ2-3, with a tentative D call TRBD1 (6 bases). This receptor was identified in a female donor with Graves disease. The sample here was peripheral blood mononuclear cells (PBMCs), taken when the disease was refractory, from a patient treated with antithyroid drugs. In DNA form, the CDR3 reads TGTGCCAGCAGTCCGGACAGATTCCTTGGCACAGATACGCAGTATTTT. Translation gives CASSPDRFLGTDTQYF.